The TCR beta chain under discussion was sequenced for a study of post-analysis software for immune sequencing data. Study results and caveats: When patients were compared with controls, about 5 TRBV segments were more frequent, TRBV5-6, TRBV5-1 and TRBV20-1 among them. Compared against controls, patients with multiple sclerosis displayed significantly lower normalized Chao1 diversity.

Unique molecular identifiers featured in each of the TCR beta cDNA libraries. TCRdb re-analysed the PCR reads in MiXCR, keeping a single row per CDR3 protein. The table has hundreds of thousands of distinct CDR3 sequences, 59% seen once. To note about this clonotype: What it binds is unknown.

CDR1 and CDR2 (germline): MNHEY, SVGEGT. CDR3 size: 12 residues. V shed 5 bases and J shed 4 bases, with 8 bases lying between them. Sequencing used blood. This rearrangement joins TRBV6-2 or TRBV6-3 to TRBJ1-2; D call uncertain. This TCR came from a girl aged 2 to 10 with multiple sclerosis. The CDR3, as DNA: TGTGCCAGCAGTAACTGGAGCTATGGCTACACCTTC. It translates to CASSNWSYGYTF.